This TCR beta chain was profiled in a study of breast tumors, draining lymph nodes, adjacent tissues. This clonotype was seen at least ten times. Antigen: not known. Points from the study as a whole: Data only fit, rather than demonstrated, lymph node origin of most tumor T cells. Data fit most tumor T cells coming from lymph node, expanding in tumor. Tumor repertoires ranked between lymph nodes and nontumor tissue in diversity, with V and J gene preferences.

One entry per CDR3 protein, called by TCRdb with MiXCR from the multiplex PCR reads. The sample holds roughly 130,000 distinct CDR3 sequences, about 31% seen once. Axillary draining lymph nodes of breast cancer patients supplied the node samples. The germline CDR1 and CDR2 sequences are DFQATT and SNEGSKA (reference sequence). J was trimmed by 5 bases and V by 6 bases; bases with no gene match: 4. The CDR3 has 13 residues. The chain employs TRBV20-1 and TRBJ1-6; 7 nucleotides match TRBD1. The sample comprised axillary lymph node tissue. The receptor comes from a female donor with breast cancer. Some clones in this sample may be carry-over from other donors' samples. CDR3 residues: CSARDSHNSPLHF. The CDR3 DNA is TGCAGTGCCAGGGACAGCCATAATTCACCCCTCCACTTT.